The source of this T cell receptor (beta chain) is a study of Graves' ophthalmopathy and Graves' hyperthyroidism. Study-level background: Peripheral blood (taken before any treatment) was collected at initial diagnosis.

Amplification of TCR beta CDR3 regions used RNA transcripts. The library came from an HTBI-primed first-round RT-PCR and a second-round multiplex PCR. TCRdb reprocessed the multiplex PCR reads with MiXCR, giving one entry per CDR3 protein. This table holds roughly 700,000 distinct CDR3 sequences, approximately 40% found once. The germline gives CDR1 GTSNPN, CDR2 SVGIG (reference sequence). The CDR3 loop spans 13 amino acids. V lost 0 bases and J lost 2, with 8 bases in between. The PBMCs had their origin in roughly 9.8 ml of fresh peripheral blood. This clonotype originated in an adult man with Graves' ophthalmopathy. Sequencing input: peripheral blood. The chain is built from TRBV30 and TRBJ2-7; no definite D call. The CDR3 DNA follows: TGTGCCTGGAGTGTGGTCAGCACCTACGAGCAGTACTTC. This gives the protein CAWSVVSTYEQYF.